These T cell receptor beta chains were read from a single sample in a study of T cells in Graves' hyperthyroidism and ophthalmopathy. TCRdb passed the multiplex PCR reads through MiXCR, listing each CDR3 protein once. Here the sample spans a few hundred thousand distinct CDR3 sequences, about 43% being singletons. The specimen was peripheral blood or thyroid tissue (not recorded which). These TCRs come from a woman aged 18-29 years with Graves' hyperthyroidism. CDR3s include the opening cysteine and the closing phenylalanine or tryptophan. The order of the fields is D gene, J gene, clone size, CDR3 length, V gene, CDR3 DNA, CDR3 protein. D genes are given only for firm matches. The size of a clone is reported for some rows only, either as once, few or many, or as a class for expanded clones.

D: NA; J: TRBJ1-6; size: many; length: 14; V: TRBV7-9; DNA: TGTGCCAGCAGCTTAGTAGGAGGCGGTTCACCCCTCCACTTT; CDR3: CASSLVGGGSPLHF
D: TRBD1; J: TRBJ2-7; size: NA; length: 15; V: TRBV5-1; DNA: TGCGCCAGCAGCTGGGGGACAGGGGGCTACTACGAGCAGTACTTC; CDR3: CASSWGTGGYYEQYF
D: NA; J: TRBJ1-5; size: once; length: 14; V: TRBV10-3; DNA: TGTGCCATCAGGGGGACCGGACGGGATCAGCCCCAGCATTTT; CDR3: CAIRGTGRDQPQHF
D: NA; J: TRBJ2-5; size: many; length: 14; V: TRBV12-3/TRBV12-4; DNA: TGTGCCAGCAGAGTAGCAGGGGACCAAGAGACCCAGTACTTC; CDR3: CASRVAGDQETQYF
D: NA; J: TRBJ2-7; size: NA; length: 11; V: TRBV7-2; DNA: TGTGCCAGCAGCTTAGGCCTAGCGTTGTACTTC; CDR3: CASSLGLALYF
D: NA; J: TRBJ1-6; size: NA; length: 18; V: TRBV2; DNA: TGTGCCAGCAGTGAATGGGGGGGGACACGGAATGATGATTCACCCCTCCACTTT; CDR3: CASSEWGGTRNDDSPLHF
D: NA; J: TRBJ1-1; size: few; length: 13; V: TRBV12-5; DNA: TGTGCCAGCGTACTGGCGGCAGGGACTGAAGCTTTCTTT; CDR3: CASVLAAGTEAFF
D: NA; J: TRBJ1-1; size: NA; length: 14; V: TRBV5-1; DNA: TGCGCCAGCAGCTTGGTCTCGCAGAACACTGAAGCTTTCTTT; CDR3: CASSLVSQNTEAFF
D: NA; J: TRBJ1-1; size: NA; length: 12; V: TRBV2; DNA: TGTGCCACCAGCAGAACGAACACTGAAGCTTTCTTT; CDR3: CATSRTNTEAFF
D: NA; J: TRBJ2-3; size: once; length: 14; V: TRBV14; DNA: TGTGCCAGCAGCCGCCGAAGAAGCACAGATACGCAGTATTTT; CDR3: CASSRRRSTDTQYF
D: NA; J: TRBJ1-4; size: NA; length: 13; V: TRBV5-1; DNA: TGCGCCAGCAGCTTGGGGGTAAAGGAAAAACTGTTTTTT; CDR3: CASSLGVKEKLFF